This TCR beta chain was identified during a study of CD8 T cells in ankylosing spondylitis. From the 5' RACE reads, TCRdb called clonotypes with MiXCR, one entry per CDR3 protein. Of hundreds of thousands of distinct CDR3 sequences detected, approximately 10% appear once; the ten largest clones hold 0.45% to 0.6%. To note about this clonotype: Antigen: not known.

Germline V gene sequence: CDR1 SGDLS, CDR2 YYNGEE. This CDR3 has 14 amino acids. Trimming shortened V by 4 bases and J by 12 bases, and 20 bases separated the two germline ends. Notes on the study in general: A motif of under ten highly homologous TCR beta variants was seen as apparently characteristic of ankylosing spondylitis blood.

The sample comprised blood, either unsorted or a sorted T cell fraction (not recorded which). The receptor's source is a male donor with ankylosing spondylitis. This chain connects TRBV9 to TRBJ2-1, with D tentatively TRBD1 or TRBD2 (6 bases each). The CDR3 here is CASSFKGHSEGQFF. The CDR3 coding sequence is TGTGCCAGCAGCTTTAAGGGACATTCGGAGGGGCAGTTCTTC.